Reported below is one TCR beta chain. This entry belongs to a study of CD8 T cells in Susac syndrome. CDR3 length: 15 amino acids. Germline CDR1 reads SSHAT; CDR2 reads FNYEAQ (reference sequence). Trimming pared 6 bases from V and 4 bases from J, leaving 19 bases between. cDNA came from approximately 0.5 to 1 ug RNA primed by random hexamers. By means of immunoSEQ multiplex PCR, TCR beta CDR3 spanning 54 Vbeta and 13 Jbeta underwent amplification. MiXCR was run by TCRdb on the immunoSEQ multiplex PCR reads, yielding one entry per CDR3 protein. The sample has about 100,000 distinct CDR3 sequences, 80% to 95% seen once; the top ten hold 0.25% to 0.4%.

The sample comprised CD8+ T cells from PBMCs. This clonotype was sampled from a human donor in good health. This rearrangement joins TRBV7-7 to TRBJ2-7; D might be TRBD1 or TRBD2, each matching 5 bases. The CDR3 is CASSAEGKGLYEQYF. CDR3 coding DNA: TGTGCCAGCAGTGCAGAGGGGAAGGGGCTGTACGAGCAGTACTTC. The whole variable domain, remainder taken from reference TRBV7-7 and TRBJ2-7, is GAGVSQSPRYKVTKRGQDVTLRCDPISSHATLYWYQQALGQGPEFLTYFNYEAQPDKSGLPSDRFSAERPEGSISTLTIQRTEQRDSAMYRCASSAEGKGLYEQYFGPGTRLTVT.